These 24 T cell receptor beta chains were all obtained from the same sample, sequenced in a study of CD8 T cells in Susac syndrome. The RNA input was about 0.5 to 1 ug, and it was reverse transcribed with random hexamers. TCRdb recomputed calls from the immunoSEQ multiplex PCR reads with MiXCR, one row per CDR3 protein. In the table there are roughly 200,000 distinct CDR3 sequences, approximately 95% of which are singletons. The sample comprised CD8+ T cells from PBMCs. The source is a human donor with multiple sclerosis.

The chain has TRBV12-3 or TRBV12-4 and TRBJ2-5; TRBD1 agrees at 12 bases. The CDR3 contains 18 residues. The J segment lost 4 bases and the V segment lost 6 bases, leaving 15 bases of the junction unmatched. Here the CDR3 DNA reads TGTGCCAGCAGGGGAGAGACCGGGACAGGGGGCTGGGGAGAGACCCAGTACTTC. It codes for CASRGETGTGGWGETQYF.

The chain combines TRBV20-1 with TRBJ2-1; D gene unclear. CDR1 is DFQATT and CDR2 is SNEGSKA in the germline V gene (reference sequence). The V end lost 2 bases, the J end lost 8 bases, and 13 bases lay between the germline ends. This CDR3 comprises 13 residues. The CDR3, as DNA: TGCAGTGCTAGACCCATCTGGGCGGATGAGCAGTTCTTC. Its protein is CSARPIWADEQFF.

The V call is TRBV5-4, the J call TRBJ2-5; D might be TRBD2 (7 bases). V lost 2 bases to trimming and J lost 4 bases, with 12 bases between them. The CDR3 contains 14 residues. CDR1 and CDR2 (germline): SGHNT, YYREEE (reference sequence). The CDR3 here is CASSFGGGGETQYF. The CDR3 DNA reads TGTGCCAGCAGCTTCGGGGGAGGGGGAGAGACCCAGTACTTC.

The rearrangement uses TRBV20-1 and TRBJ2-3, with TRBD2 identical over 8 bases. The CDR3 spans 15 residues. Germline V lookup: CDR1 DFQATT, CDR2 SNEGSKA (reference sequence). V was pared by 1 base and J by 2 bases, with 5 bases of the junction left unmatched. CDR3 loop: CSARGRGDHTDTQYF. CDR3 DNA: TGCAGTGCTAGAGGGCGGGGGGACCACACAGATACGCAGTATTTT.

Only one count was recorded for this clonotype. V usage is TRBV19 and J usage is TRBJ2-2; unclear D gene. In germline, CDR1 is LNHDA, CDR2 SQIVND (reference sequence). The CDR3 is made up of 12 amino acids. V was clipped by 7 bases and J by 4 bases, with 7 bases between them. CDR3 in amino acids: CASTTATGELFF. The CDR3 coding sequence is TGTGCCAGTACAACAGCCACCGGGGAGCTGTTTTTT. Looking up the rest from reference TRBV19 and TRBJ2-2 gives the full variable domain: DGGITQSPKYLFRKEGQNVTLSCEQNLNHDAMYWYRQDPGQGLRLIYYSQIVNDFQKGDIAEGYSVSREKKESFPLTVTSAQKNPTAFYLCASTTATGELFFGEGSRLTVL.

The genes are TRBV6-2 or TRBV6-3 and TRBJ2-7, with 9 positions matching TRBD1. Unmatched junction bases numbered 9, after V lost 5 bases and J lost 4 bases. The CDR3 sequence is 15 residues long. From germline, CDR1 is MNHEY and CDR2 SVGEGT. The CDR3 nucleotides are TGTGCCAGCAGTCACAACCGGGACAGGGAGTACGAGCAGTACTTC. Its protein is CASSHNRDREYEQYF.

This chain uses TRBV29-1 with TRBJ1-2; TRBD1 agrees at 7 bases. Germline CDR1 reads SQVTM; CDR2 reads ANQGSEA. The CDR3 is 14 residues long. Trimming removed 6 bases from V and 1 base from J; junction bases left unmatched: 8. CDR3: CSVQPGQFNYGYTF. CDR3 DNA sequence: TGCAGCGTGCAACCGGGACAGTTTAACTATGGCTACACCTTC.

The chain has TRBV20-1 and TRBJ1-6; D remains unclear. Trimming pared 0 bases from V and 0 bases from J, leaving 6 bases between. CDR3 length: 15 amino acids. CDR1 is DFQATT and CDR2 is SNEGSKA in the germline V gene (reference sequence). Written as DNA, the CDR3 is TGCAGTGCTAGAGATCACAACTCCTATAATTCACCCCTCCACTTT. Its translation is CSARDHNSYNSPLHF.

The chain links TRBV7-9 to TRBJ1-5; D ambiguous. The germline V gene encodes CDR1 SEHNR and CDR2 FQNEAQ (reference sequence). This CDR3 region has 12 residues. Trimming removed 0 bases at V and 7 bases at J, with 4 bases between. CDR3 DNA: TGTGCCAGCAGCTTAGCGGCCCAGCCCCAGCATTTT. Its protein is CASSLAAQPQHF.

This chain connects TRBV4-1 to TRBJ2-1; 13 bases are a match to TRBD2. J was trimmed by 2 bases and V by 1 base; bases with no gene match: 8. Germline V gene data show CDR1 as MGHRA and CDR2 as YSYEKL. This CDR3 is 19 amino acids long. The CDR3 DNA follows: TGCGCCAGCAGCCAAGCCGTACTAGCGGGAGGGCCTCCCTACAATGAGCAGTTCTTC. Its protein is CASSQAVLAGGPPYNEQFF.

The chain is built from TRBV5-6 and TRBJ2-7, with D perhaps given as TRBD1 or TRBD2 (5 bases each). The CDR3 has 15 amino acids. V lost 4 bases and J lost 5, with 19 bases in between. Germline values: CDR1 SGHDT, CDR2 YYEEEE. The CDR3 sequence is CASSPGPLRSHEQYF. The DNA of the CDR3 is TGTGCCAGCAGCCCGGGACCTTTACGGAGCCACGAGCAGTACTTC. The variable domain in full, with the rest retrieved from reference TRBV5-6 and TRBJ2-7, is DAGVTQSPTHLIKTRGQQVTLRCSPKSGHDTVSWYQQALGQGPQFIFQYYEEEERQRGNFPDRFSGHQFPNYSSELNVNALLLGDSALYLCASSPGPLRSHEQYFGPGTRLTVT.

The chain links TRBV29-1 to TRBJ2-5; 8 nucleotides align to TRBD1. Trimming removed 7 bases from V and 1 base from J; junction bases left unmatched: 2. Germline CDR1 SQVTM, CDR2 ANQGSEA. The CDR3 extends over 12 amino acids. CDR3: CSAGQGQETQYF. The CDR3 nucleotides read TGCAGCGCCGGACAGGGCCAAGAGACCCAGTACTTC.

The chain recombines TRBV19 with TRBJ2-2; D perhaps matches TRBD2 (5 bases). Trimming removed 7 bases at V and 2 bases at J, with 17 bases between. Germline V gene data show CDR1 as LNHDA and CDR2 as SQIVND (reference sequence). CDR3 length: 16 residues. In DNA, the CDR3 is TGTGCCAGTACCCTGGTTTGGGGAGCTAACACCGGGGAGCTGTTTTTT. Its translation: CASTLVWGANTGELFF.

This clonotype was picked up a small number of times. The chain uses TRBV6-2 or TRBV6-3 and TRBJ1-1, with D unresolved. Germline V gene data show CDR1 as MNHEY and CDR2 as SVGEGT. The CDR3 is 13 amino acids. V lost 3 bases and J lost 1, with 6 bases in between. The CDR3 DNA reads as TGTGCCAGCAGTTATCGGGGGAACACTGAAGCTTTCTTT. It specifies CASSYRGNTEAFF.

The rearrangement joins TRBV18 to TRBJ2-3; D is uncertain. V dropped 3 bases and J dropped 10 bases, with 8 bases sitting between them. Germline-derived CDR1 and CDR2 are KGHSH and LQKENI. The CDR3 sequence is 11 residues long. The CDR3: CASSPSDPQYF. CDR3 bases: TGTGCCAGCTCACCTTCGGACCCGCAGTATTTT.

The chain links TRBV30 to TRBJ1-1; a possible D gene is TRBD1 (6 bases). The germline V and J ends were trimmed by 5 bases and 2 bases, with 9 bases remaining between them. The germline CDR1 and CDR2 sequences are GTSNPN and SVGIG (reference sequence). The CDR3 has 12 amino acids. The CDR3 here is CAWRGQNTEAFF. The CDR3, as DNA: TGTGCCTGGCGGGGGCAAAACACTGAAGCTTTCTTT.

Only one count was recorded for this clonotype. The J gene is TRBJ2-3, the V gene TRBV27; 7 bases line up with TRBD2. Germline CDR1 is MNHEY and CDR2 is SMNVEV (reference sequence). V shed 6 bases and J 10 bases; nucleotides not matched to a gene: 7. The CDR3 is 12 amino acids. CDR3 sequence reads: CASRGGSGPQYF. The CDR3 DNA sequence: TGTGCCAGCAGGGGAGGTAGCGGGCCGCAGTATTTT.

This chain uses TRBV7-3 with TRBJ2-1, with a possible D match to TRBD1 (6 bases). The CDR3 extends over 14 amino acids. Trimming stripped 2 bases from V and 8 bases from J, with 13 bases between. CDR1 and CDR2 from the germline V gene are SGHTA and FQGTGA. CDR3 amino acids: CASSLGRGFHEQFF. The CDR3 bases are TGTGCCAGCAGCTTAGGCAGGGGTTTCCATGAGCAGTTCTTC.

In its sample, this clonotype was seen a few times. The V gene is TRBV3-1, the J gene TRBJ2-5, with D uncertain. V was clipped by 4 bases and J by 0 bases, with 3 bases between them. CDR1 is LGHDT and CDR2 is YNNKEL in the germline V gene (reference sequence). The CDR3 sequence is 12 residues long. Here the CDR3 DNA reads TGTGCCAGCAGCCCCCACCAAGAGACCCAGTACTTC. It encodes CASSPHQETQYF.

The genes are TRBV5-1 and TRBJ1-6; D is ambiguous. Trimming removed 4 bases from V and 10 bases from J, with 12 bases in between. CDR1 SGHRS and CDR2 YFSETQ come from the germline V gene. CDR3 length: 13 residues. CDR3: CASSPRSRSPLHF. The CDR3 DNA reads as TGCGCCAGCAGCCCCCGCTCCCGATCACCCCTCCACTTT.

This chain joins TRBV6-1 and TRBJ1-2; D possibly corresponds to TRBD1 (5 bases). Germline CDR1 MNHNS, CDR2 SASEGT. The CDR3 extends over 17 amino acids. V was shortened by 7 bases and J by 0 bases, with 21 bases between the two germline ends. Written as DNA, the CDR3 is TGTGCCAGCATAGTACGACAACAGGCCCCGACTAACTATGGCTACACCTTC. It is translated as CASIVRQQAPTNYGYTF.

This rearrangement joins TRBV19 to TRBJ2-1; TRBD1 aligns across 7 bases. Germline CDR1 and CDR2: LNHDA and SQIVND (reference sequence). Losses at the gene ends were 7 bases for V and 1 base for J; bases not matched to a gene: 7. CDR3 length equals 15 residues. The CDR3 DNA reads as TGTGCCAGTACTCCCGGGACAGAATCCTACAATGAGCAGTTCTTC. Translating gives CASTPGTESYNEQFF.

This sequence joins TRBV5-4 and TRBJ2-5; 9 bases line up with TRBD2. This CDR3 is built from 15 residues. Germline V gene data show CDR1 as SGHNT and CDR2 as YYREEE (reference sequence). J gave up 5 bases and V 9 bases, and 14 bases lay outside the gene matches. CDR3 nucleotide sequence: TGTGCCACCCGGGACAGTAGCGGGAGTGTGGAGACCCAGTACTTC. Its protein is CATRDSSGSVETQYF.

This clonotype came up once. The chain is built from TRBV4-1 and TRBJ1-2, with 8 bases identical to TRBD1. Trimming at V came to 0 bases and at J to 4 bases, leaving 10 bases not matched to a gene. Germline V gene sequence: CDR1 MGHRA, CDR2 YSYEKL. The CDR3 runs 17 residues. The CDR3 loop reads CASSQDIGTGGTYGYTF. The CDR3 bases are TGCGCCAGCAGCCAAGATATCGGAACAGGGGGTACCTATGGCTACACCTTC.